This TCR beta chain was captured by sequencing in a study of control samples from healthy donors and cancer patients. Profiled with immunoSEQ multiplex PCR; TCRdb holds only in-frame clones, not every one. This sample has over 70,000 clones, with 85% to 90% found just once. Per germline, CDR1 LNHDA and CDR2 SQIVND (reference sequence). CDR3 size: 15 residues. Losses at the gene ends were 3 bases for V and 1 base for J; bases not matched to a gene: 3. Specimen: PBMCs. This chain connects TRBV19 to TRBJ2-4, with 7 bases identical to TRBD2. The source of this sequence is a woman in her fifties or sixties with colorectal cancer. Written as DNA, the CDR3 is TGTGCCAGTAGTATCGGGGGGTACGCCAAAAACATTCAGTACTTC. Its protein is CASSIGGYAKNIQYF.